These 5 T cell receptor beta chains originate from one sample sequenced in a study of cytomegalovirus exposure and HLA in healthy donors. PCR used 60 Vbeta primers and 13 Jbeta primers. TCRdb's copy holds only in-frame clones and misses some; the assay was immunoSEQ multiplex PCR. This sample's table has approximately 70,000 clones. Sample: PBMCs. These TCRs come from a woman aged 25 to 45 in good health and CMV-seronegative.

V and J are TRBV5-1 and TRBJ2-2; D ambiguous. Trimming took off 0 bases at V and 4 bases at J, with 10 bases between the two ends. In germline, CDR1 is SGHRS, CDR2 YFSETQ. The length of the CDR3 is 15 residues. The CDR3 DNA follows: TGCGCCAGCAGCTTGGCCCTGACTCCCACCGGGGAGCTGTTTTTT. It yields the protein CASSLALTPTGELFF.

The chain has TRBV5-1 and TRBJ2-7; no firm D call. Germline V gene data show CDR1 as SGHRS and CDR2 as YFSETQ. The CDR3 runs to 12 residues. V shed 4 bases and J shed 2 bases, with 7 bases lying between them. The CDR3 region has the DNA TGCGCCAGCAGCCTAGACGCCTACGAGCAGTACTTC. Translation gives CASSLDAYEQYF.

The chain carries TRBV5-5 and TRBJ2-7; 10 bases are shared with TRBD2. This CDR3 comprises 16 residues. V dropped 5 bases and J dropped 0; count of bases not matched to a gene: 8. CDR1 and CDR2 (germline): SGHKS, YYEKEE (reference sequence). The DNA of the CDR3 is TGTGCCAGCAGGGCCGGACTAGCGGTGAGCTCCTACGAGCAGTACTTC. Encoded protein: CASRAGLAVSSYEQYF.

The DNA for the CDR3 is TGTGCCAGCAGCTACTACTGGCAGGGGGCGCGTGGTTTTCGTGAGACCCAGTACTTC. Its protein is CASSYYWQGARGFRETQYF. The chain is built from TRBV11-2 and TRBJ2-5; TRBD1 agrees at 8 bases. Losses at the gene ends were 4 bases for V and 5 bases for J; bases not matched to a gene: 21. The CDR3 is 19 amino acids. Germline V lookup: CDR1 SGHAT, CDR2 FQNNGV.

The rearrangement links TRBV7-9 to TRBJ2-7, with TRBD1 as a possible D gene (6 bases). Germline V gene lookup returns CDR1 SEHNR and CDR2 FQNEAQ (reference sequence). CDR3 length equals 14 residues. Trimming shortened V by 5 bases and J by 5 bases, and 16 bases separated the two germline ends. CDR3 residues: CASSAVQGLHEQYF. The CDR3 nucleotides are TGTGCCAGCAGCGCGGTCCAGGGGCTCCACGAGCAGTACTTC.